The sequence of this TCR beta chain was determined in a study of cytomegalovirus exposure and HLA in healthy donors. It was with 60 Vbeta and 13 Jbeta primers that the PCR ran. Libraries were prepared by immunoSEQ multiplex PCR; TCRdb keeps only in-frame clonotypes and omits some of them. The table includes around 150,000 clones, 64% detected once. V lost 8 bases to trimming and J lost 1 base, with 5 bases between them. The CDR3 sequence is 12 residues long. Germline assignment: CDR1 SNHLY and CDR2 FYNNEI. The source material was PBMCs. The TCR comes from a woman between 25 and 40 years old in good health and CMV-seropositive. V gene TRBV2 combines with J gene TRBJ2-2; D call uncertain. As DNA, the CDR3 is TGTGCCAGCGGAGTGAACACCGGGGAGCTGTTTTTT. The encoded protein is CASGVNTGELFF.